These 18 T cell receptor beta chains share one sample of origin, sequenced in a study of blood T cell repertoires in COVID-19. Here immunoSEQ multiplex PCR was the method, and the copy in TCRdb shows in-frame clones only, minus some. In the table there are 220,000 or so clones, around 80% of which are singletons. The sequenced sample was peripheral blood. The receptors derive from a woman in her 70s with acute or convalescent COVID-19.

V is TRBV29-1 and J is TRBJ2-5; D uncertain. From germline, CDR1 is SQVTM and CDR2 ANQGSEA. V was pared by 0 bases and J by 0 bases, with 5 bases between. There are 13 residues in the CDR3. The CDR3 nucleotides read TGCAGCGTTGAAGATCCGTACCAAGAGACCCAGTACTTC. Protein: CSVEDPYQETQYF.

This chain links TRBV5-1 with TRBJ2-5; TRBD1 might be the D (6 bases). Per the germline V gene, CDR1 is SGHRS and CDR2 is YFSETQ. The V and J ends lost 3 bases and 2 bases respectively, with 11 bases between them. CDR3 length: 14 residues. The CDR3 DNA reads as TGCGCCAGCAGCTCGGACAGCGGACAAGAGACCCAGTACTTC. Its translation is CASSSDSGQETQYF. Combining the CDR3 with reference TRBV5-1 and TRBJ2-5 gives the whole variable domain KAGVTQTPRYLIKTRGQQVTLSCSPISGHRSVSWYQQTPGQGLQFLFEYFSETQRNKGNFPGRFSGRQFSNSRSEMNVSTLELGDSALYLCASSSDSGQETQYFGPGTRLLVL.

V gene TRBV11-2 combines with J gene TRBJ2-5; possibly TRBD2 for D (6 bases). Looked up from germline, CDR1 is SGHAT and CDR2 is FQNNGV. The V and J ends lost 7 bases and 5 bases respectively, with 14 bases between them. The CDR3 spans 13 residues. CDR3 in amino acids: CASNLGSLETQYF. In DNA, the CDR3 is TGTGCCAGCAACCTCGGGAGTCTGGAGACCCAGTACTTC.

This clone turned up a few times. The V call is TRBV4-2, the J call TRBJ1-4, with TRBD1 as a possible D gene (5 bases). The length of the CDR3 is 14 residues. Between the trimmed V and J ends, which lost 0 bases and 6 bases, there was a span of 8 bases. Germline V gene sequence: CDR1 LGHNA, CDR2 YNFKEQ. The CDR3 reads CASSQDREDEKLFF. CDR3 in DNA: TGTGCCAGCAGCCAAGACAGGGAGGATGAAAAACTGTTTTTT.

The chain couples TRBV6-5 to TRBJ2-1, with 10 nucleotides matching TRBD2. Germline V gene sequence: CDR1 MNHEY, CDR2 SVGAGI. The CDR3 loop spans 15 amino acids. V lost 6 bases to trimming and J lost 9 bases; unmatched junction nucleotides: 11. The chain's CDR3 is CASSRRASGRGEQFF. The CDR3 DNA follows: TGTGCCAGCAGCCGACGGGCTAGCGGGAGAGGTGAGCAGTTCTTC.

The V call is TRBV5-1, the J call TRBJ2-7; D is possibly TRBD1 (5 bases). The V gene's germline CDR1 is SGHRS and CDR2 YFSETQ. Trimming removed 0 bases from V and 5 bases from J, with 12 bases in between. The CDR3 totals 14 residues. The CDR3 DNA reads as TGCGCCAGCAGCTTGGCAAGGGGCAGGGACGAGCAGTACTTC. Its translation is CASSLARGRDEQYF.

The gene calls are TRBV23-1 and TRBJ2-3; D remains ambiguous. TRBV23-1 is an ORF, with its function uncertain. This CDR3 is 16 amino acids long. The V and J ends lost 6 bases and 6 bases respectively, with 22 bases between them. The CDR3 nucleotides read TGCGCCAGCAGCCTCTACCTGTCAATTCTGCCGGATACGCAGTATTTT. It specifies CASSLYLSILPDTQYF.

As to this clone: In the same sample, other DNA sequences code for this CDR3. This sequence joins TRBV10-3 and TRBJ2-5; no definite D call. V lost 3 bases to trimming and J lost 4 bases, with 6 bases between them. The CDR3 is made up of 12 amino acids. Germline assignment: CDR1 ENHRY and CDR2 SYGVKD. CDR3 sequence (DNA): TGTGCCATCAGTGATCGTAGAGAGACCCAGTACTTC. Protein sequence: CAISDRRETQYF.

This chain connects TRBV2 to TRBJ2-3; D possibly corresponds to TRBD1 (6 bases). CDR1 and CDR2 from the germline V gene are SNHLY and FYNNEI. The CDR3 contains 13 residues. The V gene lost 8 bases and the J gene lost 3 bases, with 12 bases spanning the gap. The CDR3 loop reads CASAAGATDTQYF. CDR3 DNA: TGTGCCAGCGCGGCAGGGGCGACAGATACGCAGTATTTT.

J is TRBJ1-2 and V is TRBV6-5, with D possibly matching TRBD1 (6 bases). V lost 6 bases and J lost 2, with 10 bases in between. Germline values: CDR1 MNHEY, CDR2 SVGAGI. The CDR3 covers 13 residues. CDR3 DNA: TGTGCCAGCAGATCCACAGGGAACTATGGCTACACCTTC. Amino acids: CASRSTGNYGYTF.

V gene TRBV5-4 combines with J gene TRBJ2-1, with 7 bases matching TRBD2. CDR3 size: 13 residues. Per germline, CDR1 SGHNT and CDR2 YYREEE (reference sequence). The J segment lost 7 bases and the V segment lost 3 bases, leaving 4 bases of the junction unmatched. DNA for the CDR3: TGTGCCAGCAGCTATTGGGAGGGGAATGAGCAGTTCTTC. Protein: CASSYWEGNEQFF.

The chain links TRBV3-1 (or the pseudogene TRBV3-2) to TRBJ2-6; TRBD2 might be the D (5 bases). The CDR3 is 17 residues long. Germline CDR1 and CDR2: LGHDT and YNNKEL (reference sequence). V was pared by 4 bases and J by 3 bases, with 16 bases between. This chain's CDR3 is CASSLSSEGFGANVLTF. Here the CDR3 DNA reads TGTGCCAGCAGCCTTTCCTCCGAGGGCTTTGGGGCCAACGTCCTGACTTTC.

This clone showed up just once. V is TRBV10-3 and J is TRBJ2-3; 7 nucleotides match TRBD1. V gave up 6 bases and J gave up 0 bases; unmatched junction bases: 9. The CDR3 has 16 amino acids. From germline, CDR1 is ENHRY and CDR2 SYGVKD. CDR3 region: CAIRGATGDSTDTQYF. CDR3 DNA sequence: TGTGCCATCAGGGGTGCTACAGGGGATAGCACAGATACGCAGTATTTT.

The rearrangement uses TRBV7-2 and TRBJ2-5; TRBD1 matches 11 bases. V trimming: 5 bases; J trimming: 4 bases; junction bases outside the gene matches: 12. The CDR3 spans 17 residues. CDR1 is SGHTA and CDR2 is FQGNSA in the germline V gene. CDR3 sequence: CASSPGQGGSWGETQYF. The CDR3 bases are TGTGCCAGCAGCCCGGGACAGGGGGGATCTTGGGGAGAGACCCAGTACTTC.

This clone came up a few times. The chain couples TRBV2 to TRBJ2-7, with TRBD2 matching 10 bases. J lost 9 bases, V lost 4 bases, and 3 bases had no gene match. The CDR3 contains 12 residues. Germline CDR1 SNHLY, CDR2 FYNNEI. The CDR3 spells CASSGTSGTQYF. CDR3 sequence (DNA): TGTGCCAGCAGTGGAACTAGCGGGACGCAGTACTTC.

This clone showed up just a few times. The rearrangement links TRBV28 to TRBJ2-1; 9 positions match TRBD2. The J segment lost 6 bases and the V segment lost 5 bases, leaving 11 bases of the junction unmatched. Looked up from germline, CDR1 is MDHEN and CDR2 is SYDVKM. The CDR3 loop spans 16 amino acids. The CDR3 region has the DNA TGTGCCAGCAGTCCCTTCCGGGCGGGAGGGTCCAATGAGCAGTTCTTC. Amino acid sequence: CASSPFRAGGSNEQFF.

The chain joins TRBV21-1 to TRBJ2-3; the table's D call of TRBD1 was not tested on the DNA. TRBV21-1 is a documented pseudogene. The CDR3 loop spans 14 amino acids. The CDR3, as DNA: TGTGCCAGTCATATCGGGACACCTGGAGATACGCAGTATTTT. As protein: CASHIGTPGDTQYF.

Here the CDR3 DNA reads TGTGCCACCGAGCGGGAGCACTACTACGAGCAGTACTTC. Protein sequence: CATEREHYYEQYF. The J gene is TRBJ2-7, the V gene TRBV28; 8 nucleotides align to TRBD2. V dropped 10 bases and J dropped 3; count of bases not matched to a gene: 8. The CDR3 has 13 residues. Germline V gene sequence: CDR1 MDHEN, CDR2 SYDVKM.